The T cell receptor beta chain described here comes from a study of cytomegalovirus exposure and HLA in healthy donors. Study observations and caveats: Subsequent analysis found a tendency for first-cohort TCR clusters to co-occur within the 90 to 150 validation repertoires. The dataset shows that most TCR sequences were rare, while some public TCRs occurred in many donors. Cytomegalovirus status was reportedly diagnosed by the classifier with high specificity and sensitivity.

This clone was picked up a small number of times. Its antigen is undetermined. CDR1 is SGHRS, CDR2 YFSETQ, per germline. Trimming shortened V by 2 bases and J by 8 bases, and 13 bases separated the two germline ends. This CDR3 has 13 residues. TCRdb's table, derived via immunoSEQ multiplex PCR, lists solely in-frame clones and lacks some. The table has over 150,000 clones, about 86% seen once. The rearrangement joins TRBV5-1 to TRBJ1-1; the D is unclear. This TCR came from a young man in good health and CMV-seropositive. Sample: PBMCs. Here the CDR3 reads CASSLTWGGEAFF. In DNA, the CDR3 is TGCGCCAGCAGCTTAACTTGGGGAGGGGAAGCTTTCTTT.